The present entry profiles one T cell receptor (beta chain) with its context. The data originate from a study of blood T cell repertoires in COVID-19. Study details: Sample material is recorded as cDNA or gDNA derived from T cells, B-cell-depleted T cells, or PBMCs.

The germline V gene encodes CDR1 MNHEY and CDR2 SVGAGI. After removal of 3 bases from V and 7 bases from J, the junction contained 7 bases not matched to a gene. This CDR3 is built from 16 residues. Original processing methods: By means of reference gene primer amplification, nucleated cell counts were estimated. Generated by immunoSEQ multiplex PCR, the TCRdb table keeps only in-frame clones and is missing some. That table furnishes V, J and clone size, whereas the DNA furnished D and trimming. The sample shows fewer than 300,000 clones, 88% of them seen only once. The chain recombines TRBV6-5 with TRBJ1-6, with 9 bases lining up with TRBD1. The material sequenced was peripheral blood. This TCR came from a man between 18 and 35 years old with active or convalescent COVID-19. CDR3 DNA sequence: TGTGCCAGCAGTTATCCCGGGACAGGGTCCAATTCACCCCTCCACTTT. This translates into CASSYPGTGSNSPLHF.